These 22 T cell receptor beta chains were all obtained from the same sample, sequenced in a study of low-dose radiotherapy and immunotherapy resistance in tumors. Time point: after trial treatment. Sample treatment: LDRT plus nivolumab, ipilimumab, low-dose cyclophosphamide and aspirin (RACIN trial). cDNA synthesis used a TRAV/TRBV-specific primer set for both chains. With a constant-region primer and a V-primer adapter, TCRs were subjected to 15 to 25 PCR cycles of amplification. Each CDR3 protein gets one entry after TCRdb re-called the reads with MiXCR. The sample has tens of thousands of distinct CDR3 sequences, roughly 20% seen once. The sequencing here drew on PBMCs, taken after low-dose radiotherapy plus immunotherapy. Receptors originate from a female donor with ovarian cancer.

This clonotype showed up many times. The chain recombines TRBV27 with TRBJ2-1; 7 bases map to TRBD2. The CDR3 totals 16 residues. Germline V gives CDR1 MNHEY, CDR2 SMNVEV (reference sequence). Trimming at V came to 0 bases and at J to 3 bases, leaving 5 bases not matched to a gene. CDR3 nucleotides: TGTGCCAGCAGTTTATCTGCTAGCGGCCTCTACAATGAGCAGTTCTTC. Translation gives CASSLSASGLYNEQFF.

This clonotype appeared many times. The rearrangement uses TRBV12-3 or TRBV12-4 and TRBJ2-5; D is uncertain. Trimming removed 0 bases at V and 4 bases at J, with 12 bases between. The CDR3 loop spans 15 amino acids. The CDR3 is CASSLALGSRETQYF. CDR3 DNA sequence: TGTGCCAGCAGTTTAGCTCTCGGCAGCCGAGAGACCCAGTACTTC.

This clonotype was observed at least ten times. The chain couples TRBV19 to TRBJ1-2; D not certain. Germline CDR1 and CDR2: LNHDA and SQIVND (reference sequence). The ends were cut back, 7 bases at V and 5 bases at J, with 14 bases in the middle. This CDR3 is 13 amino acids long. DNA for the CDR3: TGTGCCAGTAATAATGAATTTGCTTATGGCTACACCTTC. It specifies CASNNEFAYGYTF.

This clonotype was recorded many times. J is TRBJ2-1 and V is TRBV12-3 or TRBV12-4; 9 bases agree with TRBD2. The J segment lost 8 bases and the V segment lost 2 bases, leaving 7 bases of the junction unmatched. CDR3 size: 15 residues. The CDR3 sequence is CASSLRASGIYEQFF. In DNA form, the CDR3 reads TGTGCCAGCAGTTTAAGGGCTAGCGGGATCTATGAGCAGTTCTTC.

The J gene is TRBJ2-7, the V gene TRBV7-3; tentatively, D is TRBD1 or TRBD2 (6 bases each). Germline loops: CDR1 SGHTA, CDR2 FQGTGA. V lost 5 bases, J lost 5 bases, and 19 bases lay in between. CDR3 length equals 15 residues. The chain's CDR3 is CASSPRRGGSHEQYF. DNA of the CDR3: TGTGCCAGCAGCCCGAGGCGAGGGGGGAGCCACGAGCAGTACTTC.

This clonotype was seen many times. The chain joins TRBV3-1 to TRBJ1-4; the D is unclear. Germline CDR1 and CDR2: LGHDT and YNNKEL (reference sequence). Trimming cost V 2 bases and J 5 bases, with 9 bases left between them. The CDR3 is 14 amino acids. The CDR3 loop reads CASSQTGSNEKLFF. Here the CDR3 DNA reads TGTGCCAGCAGCCAAACGGGGTCGAATGAAAAACTGTTTTTT.

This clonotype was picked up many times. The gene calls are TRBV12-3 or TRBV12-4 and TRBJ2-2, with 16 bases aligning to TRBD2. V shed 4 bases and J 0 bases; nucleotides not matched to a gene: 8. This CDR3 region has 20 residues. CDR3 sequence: CASSSPVGLAGGSNTGELFF. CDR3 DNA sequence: TGTGCCAGCAGTTCCCCCGTGGGACTAGCGGGGGGGTCGAACACCGGGGAGCTGTTTTTT.

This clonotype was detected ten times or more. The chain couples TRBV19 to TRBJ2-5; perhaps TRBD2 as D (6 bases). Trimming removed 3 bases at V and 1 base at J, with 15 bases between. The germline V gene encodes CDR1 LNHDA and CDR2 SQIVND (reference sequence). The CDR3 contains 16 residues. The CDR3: CASSMTDGTFQETQYF. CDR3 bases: TGTGCCAGTAGTATGACCGACGGGACTTTCCAAGAGACCCAGTACTTC.

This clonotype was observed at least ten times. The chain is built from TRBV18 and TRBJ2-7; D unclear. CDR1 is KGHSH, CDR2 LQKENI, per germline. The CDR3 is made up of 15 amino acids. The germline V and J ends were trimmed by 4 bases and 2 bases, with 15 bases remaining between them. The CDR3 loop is CASSRSGATTYEQYF. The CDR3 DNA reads TGTGCCAGCTCACGGTCCGGAGCGACAACCTACGAGCAGTACTTC.

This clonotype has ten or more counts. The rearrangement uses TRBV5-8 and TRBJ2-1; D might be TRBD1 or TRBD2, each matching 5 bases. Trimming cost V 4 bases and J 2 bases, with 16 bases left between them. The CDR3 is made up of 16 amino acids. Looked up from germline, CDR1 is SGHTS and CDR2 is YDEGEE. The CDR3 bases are TGTGCCAGCAGCCCCCGGGACGGGCGGGCCTACAATGAGCAGTTCTTC. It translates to CASSPRDGRAYNEQFF.

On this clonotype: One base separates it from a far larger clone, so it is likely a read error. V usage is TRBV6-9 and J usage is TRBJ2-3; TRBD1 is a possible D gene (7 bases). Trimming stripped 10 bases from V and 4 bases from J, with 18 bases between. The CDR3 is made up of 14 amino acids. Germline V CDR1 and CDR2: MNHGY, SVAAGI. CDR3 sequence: CAISEPRGADTQYF. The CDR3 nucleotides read TGTGCCATCAGCGAACCCAGGGGGGCAGATACGCAGTATTTT.

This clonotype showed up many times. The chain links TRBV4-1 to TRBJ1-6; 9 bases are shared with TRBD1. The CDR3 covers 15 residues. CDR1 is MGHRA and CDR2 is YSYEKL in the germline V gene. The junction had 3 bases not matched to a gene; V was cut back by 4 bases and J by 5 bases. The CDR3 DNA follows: TGCGCCAGCAGCCTGGGACAGGGTGATAATTCACCCCTCCACTTT. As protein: CASSLGQGDNSPLHF.

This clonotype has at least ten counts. The CDR3: CASSPRQTGLEAGELFF. The CDR3 DNA follows: TGCGCCAGCAGCCCCCGCCAGACAGGCTTGGAAGCCGGGGAGCTGTTTTTT. The chain recombines TRBV5-1 with TRBJ2-2, with D perhaps matching TRBD1 (6 bases). The CDR3 runs 17 residues. Trimming removed 4 bases at V and 6 bases at J, with 22 bases between. The V gene's germline CDR1 is SGHRS and CDR2 YFSETQ.

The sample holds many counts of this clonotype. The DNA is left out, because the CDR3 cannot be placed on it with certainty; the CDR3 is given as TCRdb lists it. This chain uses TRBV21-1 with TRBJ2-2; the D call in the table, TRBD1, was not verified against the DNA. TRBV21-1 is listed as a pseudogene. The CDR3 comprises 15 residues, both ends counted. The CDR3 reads CAGRRGLGTPGSCFF.

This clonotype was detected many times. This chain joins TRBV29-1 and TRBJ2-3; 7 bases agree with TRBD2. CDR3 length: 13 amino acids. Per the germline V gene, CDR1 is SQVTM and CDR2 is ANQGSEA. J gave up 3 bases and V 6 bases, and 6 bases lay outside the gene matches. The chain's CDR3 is CSVGGSPTDTQYF. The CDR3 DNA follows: TGCAGCGTCGGGGGGTCGCCGACAGATACGCAGTATTTT.

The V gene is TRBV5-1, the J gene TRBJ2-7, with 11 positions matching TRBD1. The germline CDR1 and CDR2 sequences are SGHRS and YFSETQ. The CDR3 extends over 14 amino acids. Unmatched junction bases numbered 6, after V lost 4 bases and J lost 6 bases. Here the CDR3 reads CASSDRTGGGEQYF. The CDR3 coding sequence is TGCGCCAGCAGCGACCGGACAGGGGGCGGCGAGCAGTACTTC.

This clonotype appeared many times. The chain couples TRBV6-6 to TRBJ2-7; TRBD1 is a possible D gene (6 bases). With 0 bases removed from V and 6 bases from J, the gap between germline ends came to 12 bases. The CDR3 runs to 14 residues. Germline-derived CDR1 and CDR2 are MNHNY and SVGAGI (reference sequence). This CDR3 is CASSYSRAGVEQYF. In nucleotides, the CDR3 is TGTGCCAGCAGTTACTCGAGGGCAGGGGTCGAGCAGTACTTC.

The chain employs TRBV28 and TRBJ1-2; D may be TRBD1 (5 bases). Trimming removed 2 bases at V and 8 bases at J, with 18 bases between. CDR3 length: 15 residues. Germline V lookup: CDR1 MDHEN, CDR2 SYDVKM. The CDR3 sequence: CASSLPLTEPSGYTF. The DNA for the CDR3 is TGTGCCAGCAGTTTACCCCTGACAGAACCGTCAGGCTACACCTTC.

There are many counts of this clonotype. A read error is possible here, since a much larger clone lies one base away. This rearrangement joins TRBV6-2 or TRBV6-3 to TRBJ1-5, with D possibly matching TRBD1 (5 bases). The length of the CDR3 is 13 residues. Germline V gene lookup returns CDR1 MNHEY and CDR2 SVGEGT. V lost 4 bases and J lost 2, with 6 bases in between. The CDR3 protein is CASSWDGNQPQHF. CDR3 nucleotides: TGTGCCAGCAGTTGGGACGGCAATCAGCCCCAGCATTTT.

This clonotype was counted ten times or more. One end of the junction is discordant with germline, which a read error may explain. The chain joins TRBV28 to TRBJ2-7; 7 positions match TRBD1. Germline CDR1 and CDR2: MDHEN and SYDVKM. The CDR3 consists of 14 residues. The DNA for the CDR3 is TGTGCCAGCAGCCGTCCCCGGGACAGCCAGTTGTCGAACTTC. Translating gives CASSRPRDSQLSNF.

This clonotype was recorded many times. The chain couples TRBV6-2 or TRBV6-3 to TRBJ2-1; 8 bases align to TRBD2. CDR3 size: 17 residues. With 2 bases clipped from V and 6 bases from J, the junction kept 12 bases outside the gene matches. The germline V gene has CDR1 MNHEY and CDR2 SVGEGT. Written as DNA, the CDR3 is TGTGCCAGCAGTTACATCCCCCTAGCGGGCGGAAGCAATGAGCAGTTCTTC. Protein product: CASSYIPLAGGSNEQFF.

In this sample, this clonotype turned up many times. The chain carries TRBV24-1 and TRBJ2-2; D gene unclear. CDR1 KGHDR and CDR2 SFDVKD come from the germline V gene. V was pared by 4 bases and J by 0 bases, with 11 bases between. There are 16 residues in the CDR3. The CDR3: CATSDQTVANTGELFF. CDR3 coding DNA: TGTGCCACCAGTGACCAGACTGTTGCGAACACCGGGGAGCTGTTTTTT.